A single sample is the source of the 25 T cell receptor beta chains below, sequenced in a study of cytomegalovirus exposure and HLA in healthy donors. The PCR made use of 60 Vbeta and 13 Jbeta primers. TCRdb's copy holds only in-frame clones and misses some; the assay was immunoSEQ multiplex PCR. The sample yields 110,000 to 150,000 clones, over 60% seen once. Sequencing used PBMCs. The source is a woman between 25 and 40 years old in good health and CMV-seronegative.

This chain links TRBV13 with TRBJ2-7; a possible D gene is TRBD1 (6 bases). The CDR3 covers 13 residues. Germline CDR1 is PRHDT and CDR2 is FYEKMQ (reference sequence). The V end was cut by 0 bases, the J end by 4 bases, with 7 bases between. The CDR3 nucleotides are TGTGCCAGCAGCTTAGGACAGGGTTACGAGCAGTACTTC. Protein product: CASSLGQGYEQYF.

The V gene is TRBV19, the J gene TRBJ2-5; D perhaps matches TRBD2 (6 bases). CDR1 and CDR2 from the germline V gene are LNHDA and SQIVND (reference sequence). CDR3 size: 14 residues. V lost 6 bases to trimming and J lost 4 bases, with 15 bases between them. DNA for the CDR3: TGTGCCAGTAGGGACGGGAGAGGGAGAGAGACCCAGTACTTC. It codes for CASRDGRGRETQYF. Complete variable domain (other parts from reference TRBV19 and TRBJ2-5): DGGITQSPKYLFRKEGQNVTLSCEQNLNHDAMYWYRQDPGQGLRLIYYSQIVNDFQKGDIAEGYSVSREKKESFPLTVTSAQKNPTAFYLCASRDGRGRETQYFGPGTRLLVL.

This clone has only one observation. This chain joins TRBV5-1 and TRBJ1-4, with unresolved D. Germline-derived CDR1 and CDR2 are SGHRS and YFSETQ. The CDR3 loop spans 16 amino acids. V lost 4 bases and J lost 2, with 15 bases in between. The chain's CDR3 is CASSLGNLGTNEKLFF. CDR3 in DNA: TGCGCCAGCAGCCTCGGGAACCTAGGGACTAATGAAAAACTGTTTTTT. Filled out from reference TRBV5-1 and TRBJ1-4, the complete variable domain reads KAGVTQTPRYLIKTRGQQVTLSCSPISGHRSVSWYQQTPGQGLQFLFEYFSETQRNKGNFPGRFSGRQFSNSRSEMNVSTLELGDSALYLCASSLGNLGTNEKLFFGSGTQLSVL.

The genes are TRBV30 and TRBJ1-4; 8 nucleotides line up with TRBD1. The CDR3 loop spans 15 amino acids. Unmatched junction bases numbered 8, after V lost 0 bases and J lost 8 bases. The V gene's germline CDR1 is GTSNPN and CDR2 SVGIG (reference sequence). Written as DNA, the CDR3 is TGTGCCTGGAGTGTACCGAGGACAGGGTACGAAAAACTGTTTTTT. It codes for CAWSVPRTGYEKLFF. The full variable domain, completed using reference TRBV30 and TRBJ1-4, is SQTIHQWPATLVQPVGSPLSLECTVEGTSNPNLYWYRQAAGRGLQLLFYSVGIGQISSEVPQNLSASRPQDRQFILSSKKLLLSDSGFYLCAWSVPRTGYEKLFFGSGTQLSVL.

As to this clone: The same CDR3 can be traced to other DNA sequences in this sample. J is TRBJ1-1 and V is TRBV5-1; TRBD1 matches 7 bases. The V gene's germline CDR1 is SGHRS and CDR2 YFSETQ. Losses at the gene ends were 5 bases for V and 1 base for J; bases not matched to a gene: 2. This CDR3 is 13 amino acids long. The CDR3 DNA reads TGCGCCAGCAGTCGGACAGGGAACACTGAAGCTTTCTTT. This translates into CASSRTGNTEAFF.

This CDR3 reads CASSQSRPDRNYGYTF. As DNA, the CDR3 is TGCGCCAGCAGTCAATCGAGGCCGGACAGGAACTATGGCTACACCTTC. The chain has TRBV23-1 and TRBJ1-2; 7 bases are shared with TRBD1. TRBV23-1 is treated as an ORF (open reading frame) with a function not yet certain. J lost 2 bases, V lost 0 bases, and 6 bases had no gene match. This CDR3 is 16 amino acids long.

This chain uses TRBV5-1 with TRBJ2-2, with D possibly TRBD1 on 6 matching bases. Germline CDR1 reads SGHRS; CDR2 reads YFSETQ. This CDR3 has 15 amino acids. V was pared by 1 base and J by 0 bases, with 7 bases between. The CDR3 bases are TGCGCCAGCAGCTTGAGGACAGCGAACACCGGGGAGCTGTTTTTT. It is translated as CASSLRTANTGELFF. Variable domain in full (rest from reference TRBV5-1 and TRBJ2-2): KAGVTQTPRYLIKTRGQQVTLSCSPISGHRSVSWYQQTPGQGLQFLFEYFSETQRNKGNFPGRFSGRQFSNSRSEMNVSTLELGDSALYLCASSLRTANTGELFFGEGSRLTVL.

The chain uses TRBV2 and TRBJ1-2; maybe TRBD1 (5 bases). Trimming stripped 3 bases from V and 5 bases from J, with 7 bases between. The CDR3 is 12 residues long. Germline V gene data show CDR1 as SNHLY and CDR2 as FYNNEI. The DNA of the CDR3 is TGTGCCAGCAGTGACCAGGGATATGGCTACACCTTC. Residues: CASSDQGYGYTF.

The chain joins TRBV9 to TRBJ2-1; TRBD1 aligns across 10 bases. This CDR3 is 16 amino acids long. The junction had 7 bases not matched to a gene; V was cut back by 3 bases and J by 4 bases. CDR1 and CDR2 (germline): SGDLS, YYNGEE. The CDR3 region has the DNA TGTGCCAGCAGCGCTAGGGGACAGGGGAGTTACAATGAGCAGTTCTTC. Protein sequence: CASSARGQGSYNEQFF.

V usage is TRBV21-1 and J usage is TRBJ2-7; the table's D gene call, TRBD2, was not cross checked with the DNA. TRBV21-1 is noted as a pseudogene. This CDR3 has 12 residues. The CDR3, as DNA: TGTGCCAGCAGCAGAGAGTTCTACGAGCAGTACTTC. Its protein product is CASSREFYEQYF.

The V call is TRBV9, the J call TRBJ2-7, with TRBD1 matching 9 bases. CDR1 and CDR2 (germline): SGDLS, YYNGEE. The CDR3 extends over 15 amino acids. V lost 3 bases, J lost 3 bases, and 7 bases stayed unmatched. The CDR3 sequence: CASSAPGTGIYEQYF. CDR3 coding DNA: TGTGCCAGCAGCGCCCCCGGGACAGGGATCTACGAGCAGTACTTC.

Only one count was recorded for this clone. The J gene is TRBJ1-1, the V gene TRBV10-1, with 11 nucleotides matching TRBD1. This CDR3 has 16 residues. Germline V CDR1 and CDR2: WNHNN, SYGVQD (reference sequence). Trimming removed 4 bases from V and 7 bases from J; junction bases left unmatched: 11. CDR3 amino acids: CASSVTTRDRGYEAFF. The CDR3 nucleotides are TGCGCCAGCAGTGTGACTACTAGGGACAGGGGGTATGAAGCTTTCTTT.

Comments on this clone: Relative to the germline gene, one junction end is altered; a read error may explain this. The rearrangement links TRBV16 to TRBJ2-2; D not resolved. The CDR3 runs to 15 residues. Germline V gene data show CDR1 as KGHSY and CDR2 as FQNENV. This chain's CDR3 is CASSQSSANTGELFF. The CDR3 nucleotides read TGTGCCAGCAGTCAATCTAGTGCGAACACCGGGGAGCTGTTTTTT. The variable domain in full, with the rest retrieved from reference TRBV16 and TRBJ2-2, is GEEVAQTPKHLVRGEGQKAKLYCAPIKGHSYVFWYQQVLKNEFKFLISFQNENVFDETGMPKERFSAKCLPNSPCSLEIQATKLEDSAVYFCASSQSSANTGELFFGEGSRLTVL.

The chain carries TRBV15 and TRBJ2-1; 7 bases agree with TRBD2. The CDR3 runs to 15 residues. V was pared by 0 bases and J by 6 bases, with 5 bases of the junction left unmatched. Per the germline V gene, CDR1 is LNHNV and CDR2 is YYDKDF (reference sequence). Here the CDR3 DNA reads TGTGCCACCAGCAGAGATCGACTAGCCAGCAATGAGCAGTTCTTC. This translates into CATSRDRLASNEQFF. Together with reference TRBV15 and TRBJ2-1, the CDR3 gives the full variable domain: DAMVIQNPRYQVTQFGKPVTLSCSQTLNHNVMYWYQQKSSQAPKLLFHYYDKDFNNEADTPDNFQSRRPNTSFCFLDIRSPGLGDTAMYLCATSRDRLASNEQFFGPGTRLTVL.

This sequence joins TRBV25-1 and TRBJ1-1; TRBD1 might be the D (6 bases). V lost 4 bases and J lost 5, with 8 bases in between. CDR1 and CDR2 from the germline V gene are MGHDK and SYGVNS. The CDR3 is 12 residues long. The CDR3 is CASSGQGTEAFF. The CDR3 nucleotides read TGTGCCAGCAGTGGTCAGGGGACTGAAGCTTTCTTT.

A few counts support this clone. The chain employs TRBV5-1 and TRBJ1-1; D remains ambiguous. The germline CDR1 and CDR2 sequences are SGHRS and YFSETQ. There are 15 residues in the CDR3. V dropped 3 bases and J dropped 5 bases, with 17 bases sitting between them. The DNA for the CDR3 is TGCGCCAGCAGCTCGAGGGCAGGACTAGGGACTGAAGCTTTCTTT. Translating it yields CASSSRAGLGTEAFF.

The count of this clone is one. This chain uses TRBV6-8 with TRBJ1-3; TRBD1 matches at 7 bases. Germline loops: CDR1 MNHGY, CDR2 SAAAGT. The CDR3 covers 22 residues. V trimming: 8 bases; J trimming: 0 bases; junction bases outside the gene matches: 28. DNA of the CDR3: TGTGCCAGCCTCGGCCCTAACCTAGTGACAGGGAGAAAGGCAAGCTCTGGAAACACCATATATTTT. Translation gives CASLGPNLVTGRKASSGNTIYF.

In this sample, this clone turned up once. This chain joins TRBV7-9 and TRBJ1-6; D perhaps matches TRBD1 (5 bases). This CDR3 spans 16 amino acids. From germline, CDR1 is SEHNR and CDR2 FQNEAQ (reference sequence). Trimming took 4 bases from V and 0 from J, leaving 10 bases between them. CDR3 loop: CASSYNRSSYNSPLHF. CDR3 coding DNA: TGTGCCAGCAGCTACAACAGGAGCTCCTATAATTCACCCCTCCACTTT.

This clone was seen only a few times. The rearrangement uses TRBV5-1 and TRBJ2-2; 7 nucleotides line up with TRBD1. CDR1 is SGHRS, CDR2 YFSETQ, per germline. CDR3 size: 14 residues. Trimming at V came to 6 bases and at J to 0 bases, leaving 2 bases not matched to a gene. The CDR3 spells CASTGQANTGELFF. CDR3 in DNA: TGCGCCAGCACCGGACAGGCGAACACCGGGGAGCTGTTTTTT.

The chain links TRBV7-9 to TRBJ2-5; 7 positions match TRBD2. V was clipped by 5 bases and J by 2 bases; unmatched bases: 8. Germline values: CDR1 SEHNR, CDR2 FQNEAQ (reference sequence). This CDR3 comprises 15 residues. The CDR3 region has the DNA TGTGCCAGCAGCCGATCCGCGGGGGTTCAAGAGACCCAGTACTTC. This codes for CASSRSAGVQETQYF.

This clone was picked up a small number of times. The genes are TRBV6-1 and TRBJ1-1, with 7 bases matching TRBD1. Germline V gives CDR1 MNHNS, CDR2 SASEGT. Trimming cost V 6 bases and J 6 bases; bases outside gene matches: 7. This CDR3 is 13 amino acids long. Here the CDR3 reads CASRTGWEAEAFF. The CDR3 DNA follows: TGTGCCAGCAGGACAGGGTGGGAGGCTGAAGCTTTCTTT.

The chain has TRBV5-1 and TRBJ1-6; a weak D match, TRBD1 (6 bases). CDR1 is SGHRS, CDR2 YFSETQ, per germline. The CDR3 has 14 residues. V was shortened by 0 bases and J by 5 bases, with 6 bases between the two germline ends. The CDR3 loop is CASSLGQDNSPLHF. In DNA form, the CDR3 reads TGCGCCAGCAGCTTGGGACAGGATAATTCACCCCTCCACTTT.

The chain uses TRBV18 and TRBJ2-7; 8 nucleotides line up with TRBD2. Germline loops: CDR1 KGHSH, CDR2 LQKENI. J lost 7 bases, V lost 2 bases, and 7 bases had no gene match. The length of the CDR3 is 14 residues. This CDR3 reads CASSPAGGGGEQYF. CDR3 DNA sequence: TGTGCCAGCTCACCAGCGGGGGGCGGAGGGGAGCAGTACTTC.

The chain combines TRBV6-4 with TRBJ1-2, with 7 nucleotides matching TRBD1. V lost 6 bases to trimming and J lost 4 bases; unmatched junction nucleotides: 8. Germline values: CDR1 MRHNA, CDR2 SNTAGT. The CDR3 loop spans 14 amino acids. The CDR3 nucleotides are TGTGCCAGCAGGCCGGGCCCAGGGGGCTATGGCTACACCTTC. It translates to CASRPGPGGYGYTF.

The chain has TRBV11-1 and TRBJ2-5; the D gene is possibly TRBD1 (5 bases). This CDR3 contains 13 residues. The ends were cut back, 4 bases at V and 5 bases at J, with 11 bases in the middle. Germline lookup yields CDR1 SGHAT and CDR2 FQDESV (reference sequence). CDR3 in DNA: TGTGCCAGCAGCTCGGACATTCACGAGACCCAGTACTTC. Translated: CASSSDIHETQYF.